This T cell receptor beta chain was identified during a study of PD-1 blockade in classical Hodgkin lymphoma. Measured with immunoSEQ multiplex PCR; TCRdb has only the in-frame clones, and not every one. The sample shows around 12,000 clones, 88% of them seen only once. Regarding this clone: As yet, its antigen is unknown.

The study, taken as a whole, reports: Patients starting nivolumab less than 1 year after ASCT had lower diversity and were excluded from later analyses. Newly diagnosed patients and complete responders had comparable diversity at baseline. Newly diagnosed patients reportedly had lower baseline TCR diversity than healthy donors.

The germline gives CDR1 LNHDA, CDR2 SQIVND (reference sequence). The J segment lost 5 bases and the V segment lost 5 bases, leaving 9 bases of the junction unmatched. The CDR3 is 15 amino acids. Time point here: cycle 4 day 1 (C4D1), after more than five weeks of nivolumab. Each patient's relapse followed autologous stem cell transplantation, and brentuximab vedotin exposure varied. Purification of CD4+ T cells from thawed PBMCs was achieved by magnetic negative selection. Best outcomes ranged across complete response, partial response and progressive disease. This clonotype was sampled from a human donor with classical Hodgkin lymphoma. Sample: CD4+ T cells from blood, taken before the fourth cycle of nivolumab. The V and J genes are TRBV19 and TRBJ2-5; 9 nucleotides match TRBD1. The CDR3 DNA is TGTGCCAGTAGTGTGGGACAGGGATGGTTTGAGACCCAGTACTTC. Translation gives CASSVGQGWFETQYF.